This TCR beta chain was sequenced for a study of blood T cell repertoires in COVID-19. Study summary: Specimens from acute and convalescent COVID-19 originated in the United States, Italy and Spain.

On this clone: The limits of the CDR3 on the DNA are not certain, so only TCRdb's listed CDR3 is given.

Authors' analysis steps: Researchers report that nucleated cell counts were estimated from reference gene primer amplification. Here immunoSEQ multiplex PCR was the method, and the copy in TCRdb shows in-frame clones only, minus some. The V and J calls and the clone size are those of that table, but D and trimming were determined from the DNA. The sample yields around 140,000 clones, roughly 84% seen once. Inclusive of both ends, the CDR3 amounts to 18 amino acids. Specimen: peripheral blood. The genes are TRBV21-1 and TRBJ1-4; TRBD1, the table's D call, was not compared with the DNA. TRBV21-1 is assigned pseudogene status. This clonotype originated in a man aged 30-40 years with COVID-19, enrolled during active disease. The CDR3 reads CASSNLVGQGATNEKLFF.